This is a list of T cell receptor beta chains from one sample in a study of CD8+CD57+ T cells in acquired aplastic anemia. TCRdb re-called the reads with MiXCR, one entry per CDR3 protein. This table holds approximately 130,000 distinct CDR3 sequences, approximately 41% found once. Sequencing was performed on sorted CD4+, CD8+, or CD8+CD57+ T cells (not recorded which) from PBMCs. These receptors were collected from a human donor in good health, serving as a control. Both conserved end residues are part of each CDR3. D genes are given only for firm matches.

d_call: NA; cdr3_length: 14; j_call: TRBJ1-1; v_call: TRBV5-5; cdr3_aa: CASSWAGMNTEAFF
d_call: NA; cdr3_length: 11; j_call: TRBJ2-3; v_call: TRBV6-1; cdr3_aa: CASSERRDQYF
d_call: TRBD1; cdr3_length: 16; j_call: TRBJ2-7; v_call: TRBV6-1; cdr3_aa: CASSKSGTGGSAEQYF
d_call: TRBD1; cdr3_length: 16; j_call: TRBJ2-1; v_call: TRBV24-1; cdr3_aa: CATSASDRGRNNEQFF
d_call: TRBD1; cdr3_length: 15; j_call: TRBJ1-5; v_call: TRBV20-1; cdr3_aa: CSAIRGPRSNQPQHF
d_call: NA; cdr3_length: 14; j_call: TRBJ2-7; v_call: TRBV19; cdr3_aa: CASTPAGSSYEQYF
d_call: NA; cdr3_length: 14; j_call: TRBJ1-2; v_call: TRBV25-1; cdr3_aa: CASSDLGRLGGYTF
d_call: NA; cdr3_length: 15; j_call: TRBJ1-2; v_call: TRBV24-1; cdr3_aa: CATSDAELGFRGYTF
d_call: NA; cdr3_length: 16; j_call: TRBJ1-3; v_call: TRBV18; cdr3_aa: CASHLGGIRRGNTIYF
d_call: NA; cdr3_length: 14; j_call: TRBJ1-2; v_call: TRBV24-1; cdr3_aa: CATGPRGVDYGYTF
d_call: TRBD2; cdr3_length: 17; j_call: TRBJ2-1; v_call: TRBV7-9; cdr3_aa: CASSLATTSGAYNEQFF
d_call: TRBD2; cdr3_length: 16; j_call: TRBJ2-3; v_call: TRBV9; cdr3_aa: CASSVATRGGRGTQYF
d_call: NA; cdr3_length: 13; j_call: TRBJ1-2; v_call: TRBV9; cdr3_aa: CASSVGTEDGYTF
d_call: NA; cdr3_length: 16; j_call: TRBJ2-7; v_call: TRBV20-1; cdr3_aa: CSARDPYGSPVGEQYF
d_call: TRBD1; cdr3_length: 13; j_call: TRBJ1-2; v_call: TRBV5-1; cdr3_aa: CASSPGDRSGYTF
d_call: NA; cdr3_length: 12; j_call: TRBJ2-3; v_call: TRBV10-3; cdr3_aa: CAISESRDTQYF
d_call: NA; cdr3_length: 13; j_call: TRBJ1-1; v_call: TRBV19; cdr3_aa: CASTLGGNTEAFF
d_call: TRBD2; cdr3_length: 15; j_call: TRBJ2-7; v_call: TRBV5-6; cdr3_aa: CASSSILAGHYEQYF
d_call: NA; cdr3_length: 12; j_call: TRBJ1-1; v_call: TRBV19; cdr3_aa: CASRQGMGEAFF
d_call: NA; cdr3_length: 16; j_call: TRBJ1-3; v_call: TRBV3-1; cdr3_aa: CASSQGGGHTGNTIYF
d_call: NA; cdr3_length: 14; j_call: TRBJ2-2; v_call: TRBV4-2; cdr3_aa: CASSQVRGAGELFF
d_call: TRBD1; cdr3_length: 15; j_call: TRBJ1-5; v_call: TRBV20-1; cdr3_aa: CSARDGARGSQPQHF
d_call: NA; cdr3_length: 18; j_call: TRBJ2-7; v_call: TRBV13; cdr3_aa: CASSSGTQEKVMRDEQYF
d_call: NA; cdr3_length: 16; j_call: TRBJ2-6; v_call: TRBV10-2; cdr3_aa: CASSESTGFGADVLTF
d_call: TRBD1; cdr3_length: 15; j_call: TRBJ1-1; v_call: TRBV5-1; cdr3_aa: CASSLGDRVGTEAFF
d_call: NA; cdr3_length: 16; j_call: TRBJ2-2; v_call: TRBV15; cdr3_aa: CATSRSAADQSGELFF
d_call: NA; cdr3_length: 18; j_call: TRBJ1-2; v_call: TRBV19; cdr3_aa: CASSSGRADLLMGYGYTF
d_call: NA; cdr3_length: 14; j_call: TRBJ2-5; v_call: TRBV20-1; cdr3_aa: CSAPERSRRETQYF
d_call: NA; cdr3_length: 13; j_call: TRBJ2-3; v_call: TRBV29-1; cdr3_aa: CSVALGGTDTQYF
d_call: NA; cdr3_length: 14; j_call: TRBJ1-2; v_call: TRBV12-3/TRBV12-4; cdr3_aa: CASSPRTGGDGYTF
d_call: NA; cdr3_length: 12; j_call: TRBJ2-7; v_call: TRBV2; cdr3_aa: CAGRGDGYEQYF
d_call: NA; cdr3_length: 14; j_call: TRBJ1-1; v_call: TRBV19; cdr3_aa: CASSPSRGGTEAFF
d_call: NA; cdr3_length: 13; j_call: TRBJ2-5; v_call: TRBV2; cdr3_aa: CASSAGRQETQYF
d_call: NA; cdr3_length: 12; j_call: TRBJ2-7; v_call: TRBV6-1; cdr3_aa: CASRPSTGEQYF
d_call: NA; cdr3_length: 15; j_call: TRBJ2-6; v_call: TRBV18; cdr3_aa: CASSRGGSGANVLTF
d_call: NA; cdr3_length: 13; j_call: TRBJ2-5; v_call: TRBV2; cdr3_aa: CASGRGSQETQYF
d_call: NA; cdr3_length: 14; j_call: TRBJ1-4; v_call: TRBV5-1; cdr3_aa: CASSLQQSAQKLFF
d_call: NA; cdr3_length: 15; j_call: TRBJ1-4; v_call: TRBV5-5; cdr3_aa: CASSLNPLSWEKLFF
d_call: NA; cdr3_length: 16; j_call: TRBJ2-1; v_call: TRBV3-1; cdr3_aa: CASSRMIGGRVDEQFF
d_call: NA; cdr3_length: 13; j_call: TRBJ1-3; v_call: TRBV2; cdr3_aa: CASKSGPGNTIYF
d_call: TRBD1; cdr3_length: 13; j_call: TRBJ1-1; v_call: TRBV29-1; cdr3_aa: CSVGAGGATEAFF
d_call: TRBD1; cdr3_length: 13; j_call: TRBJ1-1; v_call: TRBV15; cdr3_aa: CATSSRQGGGAFF
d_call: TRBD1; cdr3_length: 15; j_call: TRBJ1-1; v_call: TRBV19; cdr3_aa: CASSIDGTADTEAFF
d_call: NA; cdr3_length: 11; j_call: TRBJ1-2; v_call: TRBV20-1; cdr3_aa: CSARDQTLYTF
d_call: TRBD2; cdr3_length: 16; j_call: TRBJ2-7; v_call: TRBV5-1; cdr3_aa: CAGSSGWLAGEGEQYF
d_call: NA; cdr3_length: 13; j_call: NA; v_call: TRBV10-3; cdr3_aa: CAISEGNAEKLFF
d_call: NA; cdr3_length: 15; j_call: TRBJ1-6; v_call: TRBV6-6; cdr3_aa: CASSYAGGKGSPLHF
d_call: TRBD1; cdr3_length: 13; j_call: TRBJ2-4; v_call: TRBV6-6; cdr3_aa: CASSSYRGDIQYF
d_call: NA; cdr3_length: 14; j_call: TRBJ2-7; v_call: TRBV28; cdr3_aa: CASSFTIDPYEQYF
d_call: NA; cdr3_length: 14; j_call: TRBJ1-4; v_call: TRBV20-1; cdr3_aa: CSARGGLPDEKLFF
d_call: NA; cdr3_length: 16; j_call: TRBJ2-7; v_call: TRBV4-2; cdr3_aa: CASSQEVSGASYEQYF
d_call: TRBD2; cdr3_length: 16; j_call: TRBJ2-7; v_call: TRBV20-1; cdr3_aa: CSARPRARLAAYEQYF
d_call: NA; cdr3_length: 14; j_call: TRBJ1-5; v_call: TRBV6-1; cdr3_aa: CASSGQGINQPQHF
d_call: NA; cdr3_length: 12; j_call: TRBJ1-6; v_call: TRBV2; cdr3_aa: CASSRTGTYLHF
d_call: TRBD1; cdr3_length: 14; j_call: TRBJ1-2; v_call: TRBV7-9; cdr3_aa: CASSSGQNVYGYTF
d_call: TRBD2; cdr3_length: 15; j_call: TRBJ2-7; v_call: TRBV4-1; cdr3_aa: CASSQGTSGTYEQYF
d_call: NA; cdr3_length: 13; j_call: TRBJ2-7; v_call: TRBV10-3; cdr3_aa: CASGRGGHDEQYF
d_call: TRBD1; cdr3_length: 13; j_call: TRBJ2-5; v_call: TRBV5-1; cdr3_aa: CASRSTGGETQYF
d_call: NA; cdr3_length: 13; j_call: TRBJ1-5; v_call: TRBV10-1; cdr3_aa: CASSAAQNQPQHF